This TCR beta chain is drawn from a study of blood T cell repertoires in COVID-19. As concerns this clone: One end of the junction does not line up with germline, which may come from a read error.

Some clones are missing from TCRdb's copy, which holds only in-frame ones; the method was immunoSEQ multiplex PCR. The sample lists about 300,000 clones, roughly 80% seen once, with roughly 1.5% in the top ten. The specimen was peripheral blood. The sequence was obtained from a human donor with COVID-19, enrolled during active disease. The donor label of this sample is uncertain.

CDR3 loop: CAISGTRGLVF. CDR3 bases: TGTGCCATCAGTGGGACTAGAGGTTTGGTCTTC. The chain combines TRBV10-3 with TRBJ2-1; 7 positions match TRBD2. The CDR3 totals 11 residues. CDR1 is ENHRY and CDR2 is SYGVKD in the germline V gene.